This TCR beta chain was sequenced in a study of CD8+ T cells in alopecia areata (dated by TCRdb to 2017 to 2018). Looking at the study overall: The treated patients took part in an open-label pilot trial in which moderate-to-severe alopecia areata was treated with oral tofacitinib at 5 to 10 mg twice daily. Biopsies were taken from tofacitinib-treated patients at baseline and at 4 and 24 weeks of treatment, and a later scalp biopsy was taken in several of the tofacitinib-treated patients. TCRbeta CDR3 regions were amplified by immunoSEQ multiplex PCR with 35 Vbeta forward and 13 Jbeta reverse primers. The study used high-throughput TCRbeta sequencing to examine T cell clonal expansion in alopecia areata, in both the C3H/HeJ mouse model and human patients. RNA was extracted with the PAXgene miRNA kit for fixed scalp, the miRNeasy kit for PBMCs, and the RNeasy kit for mouse skin. Human TCRbeta sequencing covered scalp tissue and sorted CD4+ and CD8+ peripheral blood T cells from patchy and totalis/universalis alopecia areata patients and healthy controls. Scalp clonality was compared across normal scalp (n=4), patchy alopecia areata scalp (n=8), and alopecia totalis/universalis scalp (n=8). Patients stayed on tofacitinib for 6 to 18 months and then had 6 months of follow-up off drug so that delayed response and recurrence could be assessed. General conclusions and limits of the study: Unlike mouse skin, where gammadelta T cells dominate, normal human skin contains resident alphabeta T cells that get sequenced too, which complicates analysis of the scalp TCR repertoire. Shared TCR sequences between patients were less evident than in mice, which may be partly attributable to HLA diversity in the patient population. Higher clonality and more expanded CD8+ clones were observed in lesional scalp than in normal scalp, particularly in alopecia totalis/universalis, a finding suggestive of antigenic drive.

The CDR3 runs 14 residues from the cysteine to the phenylalanine. The entry retains the CDR3 DNA only, 42 bases that are in frame from base 1. CDR1 and CDR2 were assigned from the germline V gene as SQVTM and ANQGSEA. At the junction V is shortened by 6 bases and J by 2 bases, with 17 bases in between. In light of the paper, this sample's time point label describes: baseline before oral tofacitinib. Lesional scalp punch biopsies and peripheral blood were obtained from alopecia areata patients. After PBMCs were isolated by density centrifugation and stained for CD3, CD4 and CD8, a FACSAria was used to sort CD4+ and CD8+ T cells. In regard to this clone: Its antigen remains unidentified. There are no base qualities to consult, and no much larger clone falls within one base.

Libraries were constructed by the immunoSEQ multiplex PCR assay. For TCR sequencing, RNA was extracted from every sample and reverse transcribed into cDNA to serve as template. First-strand cDNA was synthesized using SuperScript III with a 2:1 mix of oligo-dT and random hexamers. A synthetic immune receptor repertoire was used to gauge amplification bias, and whatever bias remained was removed computationally. The published analysis was carried out like this. Raw reads were preprocessed for error removal, and CDR3 was defined according to IMGT conventions as running from the conserved cysteine to phenylalanine. To get clonality, Shannon entropy was normalized by log2 of the number of productive unique TCRs and the result was subtracted from 1. Whether each scalp clone was CD4 or CD8 was inferred by checking scalp TCRbeta sequences against the CD4 and CD8 repertoires from sorted blood. As stored in TCRdb, this immuneACCESS dataset retains in-frame rearrangements with V and J assigned. A fraction of the clones does not appear; measured against another copy, unresolved V genes explain less than half of the discrepancy, and the remainder lacks a known reason. The DNA gave D and trimming, while V, J and clone size come from that table. A total of 200,000 to 250,000 clones appear in this sample, approximately 61% of them only once. Under 0.5% of the sample lies in the top ten.

The chain was built from TRBV29-1 and TRBJ2-7, with the D gene not clear enough to name. The source of this sequence is a human donor with alopecia areata. Here the sequenced sample was CD4+ T cells sorted from blood, taken at week 0. For the CDR3, the sequence is CSVPILRRPYEQYF. The DNA reads TGCAGCGTCCCCATATTACGACGGCCCTACGAGCAGTACTTC.